These 14 T cell receptor beta chains came from one sample sequenced in a study of T-cell memory formation after mild COVID-19. MiXCR was run by TCRdb on the 5' RACE reads, yielding one entry per CDR3 protein. The sample yields around 220,000 distinct CDR3 sequences, around 17% seen once. Material for sequencing was PBMCs or a T cell subset sorted from them (not recorded which). Source of these receptors: a man younger than 35 who had mild COVID-19 (a few samples of this study predate the infection). Cell type and time point are not known.

This chain's CDR3 is CSARSSGAEQFF. DNA of the CDR3: TGCAGTGCTAGGTCCTCAGGGGCTGAGCAGTTCTTC. The chain employs TRBV20-1 and TRBJ2-1; possible D gene TRBD1, 6 bases. The ends were cut back, 3 bases at V and 9 bases at J, with 12 bases in the middle. CDR3 size: 12 residues. Germline assignment: CDR1 DFQATT and CDR2 SNEGSKA (reference sequence).

The V and J genes are TRBV6-5 and TRBJ2-1; TRBD2 agrees at 8 bases. This CDR3 comprises 13 residues. After removal of 7 bases from V and 11 bases from J, the junction contained 10 bases not matched to a gene. Per the germline V gene, CDR1 is MNHEY and CDR2 is SVGAGI. In DNA, the CDR3 is TGTGCCAGCACCCGGGGGGGCTCAGATAAGCAGTTCTTC. Translated, it gives CASTRGGSDKQFF.

V and J are TRBV5-1 and TRBJ2-5, with 8 bases aligning to TRBD2. In germline, CDR1 is SGHRS, CDR2 YFSETQ. J was trimmed by 5 bases and V by 0 bases; bases with no gene match: 9. CDR3 length: 16 amino acids. The CDR3 DNA reads as TGCGCCAGCAGCTTGGGCCCCAGCGGGGGTGGGGAGACCCAGTACTTC. This sequence encodes CASSLGPSGGGETQYF.

This sequence joins TRBV19 and TRBJ1-4, with D maybe TRBD1 (6 bases). The CDR3 has 13 amino acids. Trimming took off 5 bases at V and 8 bases at J, with 12 bases between the two ends. The germline V gene has CDR1 LNHDA and CDR2 SQIVND (reference sequence). The CDR3 nucleotides read TGTGCCAGTAGTTCGGACAGCGGCGAAAAACTGTTTTTT. This translates into CASSSDSGEKLFF.

The chain has TRBV20-1 and TRBJ1-1; D is undetermined. The V gene lost 6 bases and the J gene lost 5 bases, with 13 bases spanning the gap. The length of the CDR3 is 12 residues. The germline CDR1 and CDR2 sequences are DFQATT and SNEGSKA (reference sequence). The DNA for the CDR3 is TGCAGTGCCGGGAGGCCCAGGACTGAAGCTTTCTTT. Protein: CSAGRPRTEAFF.

This clonotype has just a few counts. The chain has TRBV9 and TRBJ2-1; tentatively, D is TRBD1 (5 bases). The CDR3 is made up of 14 amino acids. V was shortened by 0 bases and J by 7 bases, with 11 bases between the two germline ends. The germline gives CDR1 SGDLS, CDR2 YYNGEE. The CDR3 sequence: CASSVEQAPNEQFF. As DNA, the CDR3 is TGTGCCAGCAGCGTAGAACAGGCACCGAATGAGCAGTTCTTC.

This clonotype turned up a few times. The V and J genes are TRBV15 and TRBJ1-2, with D tentatively TRBD1 (5 bases). CDR3 size: 15 residues. Looked up from germline, CDR1 is LNHNV and CDR2 is YYDKDF (reference sequence). The V end lost 2 bases, the J end lost 4 bases, and 14 bases lay between the germline ends. Written as DNA, the CDR3 is TGTGCCACCAGCAGACGTCGGGACGGAGTCTATGGCTACACCTTC. It is translated as CATSRRRDGVYGYTF.

In this sample, this clonotype turned up a few times. J is TRBJ2-3 and V is TRBV5-4; 11 positions agree with TRBD2. This CDR3 contains 14 residues. CDR1 is SGHNT and CDR2 is YYREEE in the germline V gene (reference sequence). V shed 3 bases and J 11 bases; nucleotides not matched to a gene: 8. CDR3 protein: CASSSSGGPRGQYF. In nucleotides, the CDR3 is TGTGCCAGCAGCTCTAGCGGGGGGCCCAGGGGGCAGTATTTT.

This clonotype was found many times. This chain links TRBV29-1 with TRBJ2-3; maybe TRBD2 (5 bases). Germline CDR1 SQVTM, CDR2 ANQGSEA. Deletions cut 4 bases from V and 6 bases from J, with 14 bases between. The CDR3 sequence is 13 residues long. This CDR3 reads CSVAPAARDTQYF. CDR3 bases: TGCAGCGTTGCCCCAGCGGCTCGGGATACGCAGTATTTT.

The rearrangement uses TRBV28 and TRBJ1-4; 9 nucleotides line up with TRBD1. CDR3 length equals 11 residues. From germline, CDR1 is MDHEN and CDR2 SYDVKM. This chain's CDR3 is CATGGEGKLFF. The DNA of the CDR3 is TGTGCTACAGGGGGCGAGGGAAAACTGTTTTTT.

Only a few counts were recorded for this clonotype. The chain joins TRBV7-9 to TRBJ1-2; D remains unclear. The CDR3 consists of 13 residues. Looked up from germline, CDR1 is SEHNR and CDR2 is FQNEAQ (reference sequence). Trimming removed 4 bases at V and 1 base at J, with 7 bases between. CDR3 loop: CASSSDFNYGYTF. The CDR3 nucleotides are TGTGCCAGCAGCTCCGATTTTAACTATGGCTACACCTTC.

The chain is built from TRBV11-1 and TRBJ2-2; D gene ambiguous. Trimming shortened V by 0 bases and J by 1 base, and 3 bases separated the two germline ends. The CDR3 is 14 residues long. Looked up from germline, CDR1 is SGHAT and CDR2 is FQDESV (reference sequence). CDR3 sequence: CASSLAQNTGELFF. CDR3 coding DNA: TGTGCCAGCAGCTTAGCCCAGAACACCGGGGAGCTGTTTTTT.

This clonotype was counted between two and nine times. V is TRBV18 and J is TRBJ2-1; D remains ambiguous. The length of the CDR3 is 17 residues. The V end lost 3 bases, the J end lost 4 bases, and 19 bases lay between the germline ends. Germline V CDR1 and CDR2: KGHSH, LQKENI. CDR3 bases: TGTGCCAGCTCACCGAACCGGGCCGGTGCTGGATACAATGAGCAGTTCTTC. The encoded protein is CASSPNRAGAGYNEQFF.

The chain recombines TRBV7-2 with TRBJ1-1; 7 bases fit TRBD1. CDR1 and CDR2 from the germline V gene are SGHTA and FQGNSA. V lost 5 bases and J lost 5; bases outside the gene matches: 8. CDR3 length equals 14 residues. The CDR3 is CASSVTGEGTEAFF. The CDR3 DNA is TGTGCCAGCAGCGTTACAGGGGAGGGGACTGAAGCTTTCTTT.